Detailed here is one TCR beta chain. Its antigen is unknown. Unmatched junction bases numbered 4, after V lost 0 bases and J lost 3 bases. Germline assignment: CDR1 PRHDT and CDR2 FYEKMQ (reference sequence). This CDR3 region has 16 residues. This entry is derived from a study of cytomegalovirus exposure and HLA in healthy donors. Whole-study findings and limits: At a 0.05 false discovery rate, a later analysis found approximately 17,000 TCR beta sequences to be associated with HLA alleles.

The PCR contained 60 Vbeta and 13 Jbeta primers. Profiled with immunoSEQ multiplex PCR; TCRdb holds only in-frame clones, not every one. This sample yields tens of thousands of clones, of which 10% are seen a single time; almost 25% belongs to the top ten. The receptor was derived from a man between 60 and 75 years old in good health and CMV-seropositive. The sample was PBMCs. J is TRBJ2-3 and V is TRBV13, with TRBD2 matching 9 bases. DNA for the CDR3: TGTGCCAGCAGCTTAGGAGCGGGGGGCGGAACAGATACGCAGTATTTT. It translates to CASSLGAGGGTDTQYF.